This T cell receptor (beta chain) stems from a study of Graves' ophthalmopathy and Graves' hyperthyroidism. In the case of this clonotype: The antigen remains undetermined.

Amplified TCR beta CDR3 regions were obtained using RNA transcripts as template. The authors performed first-round RT-PCR with HTBI primers and then a second-round multiplex PCR. From the multiplex PCR reads, TCRdb called clonotypes with MiXCR, one entry per CDR3 protein. The sample contains almost 750,000 distinct CDR3 sequences, approximately 40% of which appear only once. Study-level points and caveats: Clonotypes were expanded in thyroid at above 0.001 frequency, and most also appeared in blood. Ophthalmopathy progression was predicted by the model at roughly 66% sensitivity and about 74% specificity.

Ophthalmopathy cases showed moderate-to-severe activity, scoring CAS ≥3 and NOSPECS ≥4, with duration under 3 months. Exclusion criteria comprised other autoimmune diseases, uncontrolled infections, pregnancy or lactation in patients. Looked up from germline, CDR1 is MNHNY and CDR2 is SVGAGI (reference sequence). With 4 bases removed from V and 3 bases from J, the gap between germline ends came to 7 bases. The CDR3 length is 12 residues. The receptor was isolated from an adult man with Graves' ophthalmopathy. Sequenced sample: peripheral blood. The genes are TRBV6-6 and TRBJ2-7, with D uncertain. Written as DNA, the CDR3 is TGTGCCAGCAGTTCCAAGGGCTACGAGCAGTACTTC. It yields the protein CASSSKGYEQYF.